This T cell receptor beta chain was captured by sequencing in a study of cytomegalovirus exposure and HLA in healthy donors. As to this clone: Its antigen is undetermined.

Trimming took 0 bases from V and 1 from J, leaving 11 bases between them. Germline loops: CDR1 MNHEY, CDR2 SMNVEV (reference sequence). The CDR3 is made up of 16 amino acids. The method was immunoSEQ multiplex PCR; TCRdb's version includes in-frame clones alone and lacks a portion of them. The data show more than 300,000 clones, approximately 90% seen once. Separation from the approximately 690-subject first cohort characterized the approximately 120-subject validation cohort, to which the donors belonged. General study findings and limits: It was reported that the classifier diagnosed cytomegalovirus status with high specificity and sensitivity in both the original and validation cohorts. First-cohort TCR clusters were later found to tend to co-occur in the approximately 110 validation repertoires.

This clonotype was obtained from a woman under 30 in good health and CMV-seronegative. Sequencing was done on a sample of PBMCs. This chain uses TRBV27 with TRBJ2-3, with unresolved D. CDR3 amino acids: CASSLSCRTGTDTQYF. CDR3 DNA sequence: TGTGCCAGCAGTTTATCGTGCCGAACTGGCACAGATACGCAGTATTTT.